This T cell receptor (beta chain) stems from a study of OX40 agonist ivuxolimab in advanced cancers. The wider study: The dose-escalation cohort was around 83% male, with a mean age of around 54 years, ranging roughly 20 to 90.

Findings of the study overall: Dosing at 0.1 to 3.0 mg/kg was accompanied by clonal expansion of CD4+ and CD8+ blood T cells by week 6.

Repertoires were generated with immunoSEQ multiplex PCR, while TCRdb's copy carries only in-frame clones and drops some. In the table there are approximately 70,000 clones, about nine tenths of which are singletons. A remark on this clone: The antigen is not known.

Patients were ineligible given autoimmune disease history or systemic immunosuppression. V shed 4 bases and J shed 7 bases, with 17 bases lying between them. Germline V lookup: CDR1 SGHDT, CDR2 YYEEEE. The CDR3 is made up of 15 amino acids. This specimen was CD4+ or CD8+ T cells sorted from blood, taken in a trial of the OX40 agonist ivuxolimab. The chain has TRBV5-6 and TRBJ1-4, with D uncertain. This sequence was found in an adult with an advanced solid tumor such as melanoma, head and neck, liver or kidney cancer. CDR3 residues: CASSPSGGLIEKLFF. As DNA, the CDR3 is TGTGCCAGCAGCCCGAGTGGTGGGTTGATTGAAAAACTGTTTTTT.